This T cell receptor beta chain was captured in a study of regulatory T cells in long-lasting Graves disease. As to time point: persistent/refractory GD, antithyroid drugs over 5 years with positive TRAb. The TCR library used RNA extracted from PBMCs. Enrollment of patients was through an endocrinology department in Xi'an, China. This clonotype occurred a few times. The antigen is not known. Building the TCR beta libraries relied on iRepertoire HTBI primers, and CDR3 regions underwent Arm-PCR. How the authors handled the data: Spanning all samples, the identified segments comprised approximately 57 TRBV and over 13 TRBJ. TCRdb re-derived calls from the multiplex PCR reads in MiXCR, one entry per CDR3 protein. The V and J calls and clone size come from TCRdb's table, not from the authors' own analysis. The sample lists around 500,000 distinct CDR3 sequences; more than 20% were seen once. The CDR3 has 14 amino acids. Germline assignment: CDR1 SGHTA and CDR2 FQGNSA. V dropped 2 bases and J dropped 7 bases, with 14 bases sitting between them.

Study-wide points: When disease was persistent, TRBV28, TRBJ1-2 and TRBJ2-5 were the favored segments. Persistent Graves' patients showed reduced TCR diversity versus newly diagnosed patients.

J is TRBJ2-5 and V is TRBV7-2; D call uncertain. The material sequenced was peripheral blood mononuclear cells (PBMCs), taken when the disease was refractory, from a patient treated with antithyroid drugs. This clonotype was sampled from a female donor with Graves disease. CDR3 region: CASSLLLGRGTQYF. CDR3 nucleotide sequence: TGTGCCAGCAGCTTACTGTTAGGCCGCGGGACCCAGTACTTC.